The T cell receptor (beta chain) described here comes from a study of beta chain features in type 1 diabetes listed by TCRdb under 2018. About the study as a whole: Mean age, gender distribution, total cell number and subset yield did not differ between patients and healthy donors. The study compared the TCRB repertoires of sorted circulating CD4+ T cell subsets in recently diagnosed type 1 diabetes patients with those in matched healthy donors. A total of roughly 110 million sorted cells were examined across all samples, and the number of cells per subset was strongly correlated with RNA yield. Naive and central memory subsets were obtained from all 28 donors, but regulatory and stem cell-like memory subsets were isolated from only 8 patients and roughly 8 healthy donors.

Each donor gave one peripheral blood draw, approximately 110 mL on average, collected into heparinised tubes. A BD FACSAria II and a panel including CD45RO, CCR7, CD25, CD127, CD95 and CD27 were used to sort naive, central memory, regulatory and stem cell-like memory CD4+ T cells. Every sorted population had a purity above 98%. PBMCs were separated immediately by Lymphoprep density gradient centrifugation and were stained directly, without being cultured. Samples were stained and sorted in pairs, with one healthy donor and one patient per experiment, so that batch effects were minimized. On this clone: There is no known antigen for this receptor. Base-call qualities are not available, and no considerably larger clone is one nucleotide away.

All of the isolated RNA was reverse transcribed with the High Capacity cDNA Reverse Transcription Kit, so expressed TCRB transcripts were sequenced. Deep immunoSEQ sequencing was applied to naive, central memory and regulatory T cell samples, giving an average of roughly 3.3 million total reads per sample. After sorted cells were lysed in RLT buffer, RNA was extracted with DNase-treated RNeasy Micro or Mini kits, with the choice depending on cell number. Each cell subset was processed separately to prevent cross-contamination, with patient and healthy donor samples processed together. The immunoSEQ multiplex PCR was used to amplify TCRB sequences from cDNA, yielding 87-bp fragments that span the CDR3 region. Sequencing of the amplicons was done on the Illumina HiSeq platform. The authors processed their data as follows. Synthetic template baselines were used to correct PCR bias computationally, reads within Hamming distance 2 were collapsed, and singletons that could not be merged were discarded. By aligning reads against IMGT, V, D and J genes, CDR3 length, and insertions or deletions at six rearrangement sites were assigned. Within each subset, clonotype counts were normalized to sorted cell number, and only after that were true diversity and Gini coefficients computed with the tcR R package. Repertoire sharing was quantified using the overlap coefficient calculated on TCRB nucleotide sequences. TCRdb carries this immuneACCESS record with in-frame sequences only. Its versions omit some clonotypes, under half of them owing to an unresolved V gene in the studies checked, with the rest unexplained. Clone size and V and J calls were adopted from that table, with D and trimming inferred from the DNA. The sample table holds 25,000 to 30,000 clones, of which 65% were seen once. Together, the top ten hold about 2.2% of the sample.

There are 12 amino acids in the CDR3, from cysteine to phenylalanine inclusive. Kept here is only the CDR3 DNA, which spans 36 bases and is read in frame from base 1. For CDR1 and CDR2, the germline V gene lists SQVTM and ANQGSEA. Trimming removed 7 bases from V and 4 bases from J, leaving 11 bases between the germline ends. Beyond this particular receptor, the publication reports: Shorter templates might be favored by PCR, yet because patient and control samples were amplified and corrected together, any such skew would affect both groups equally. A moderate but significant shortening of TCRB CDR3 length was observed in type 1 diabetes patients in all four CD4+ subsets. Fewer insertions and more nucleotide deletions at VDJ recombination sites were observed in patients with type 1 diabetes, implying thymic rearrangement abnormalities. Sequencing cDNA rather than genomic DNA could over-represent highly expressing activated cells, although activation and CD3 levels did not differ between groups. Naive, central memory and regulatory TCRB repertoires appeared more similar among patients than among healthy donors. Only small numbers of individuals were included in the HLA sub-analyses, which left unresolved whether HLA type had any influence on TCRB rearrangement.

The material sequenced was Tregs from blood. This specimen's cell subset or site label, per the study, means: regulatory CD4+ T cells. The sequence came from a woman aged 25 to 39 with type 1 diabetes. This receptor chain uses TRBV29-1 and TRBJ2-1, and perhaps TRBD1 as D gene, on 5 matching bases. The CDR3 loop reads CSARVQYNEQFF. In nucleotide form, the sequence is TGCAGCGCCAGGGTGCAATACAATGAGCAGTTCTTC.